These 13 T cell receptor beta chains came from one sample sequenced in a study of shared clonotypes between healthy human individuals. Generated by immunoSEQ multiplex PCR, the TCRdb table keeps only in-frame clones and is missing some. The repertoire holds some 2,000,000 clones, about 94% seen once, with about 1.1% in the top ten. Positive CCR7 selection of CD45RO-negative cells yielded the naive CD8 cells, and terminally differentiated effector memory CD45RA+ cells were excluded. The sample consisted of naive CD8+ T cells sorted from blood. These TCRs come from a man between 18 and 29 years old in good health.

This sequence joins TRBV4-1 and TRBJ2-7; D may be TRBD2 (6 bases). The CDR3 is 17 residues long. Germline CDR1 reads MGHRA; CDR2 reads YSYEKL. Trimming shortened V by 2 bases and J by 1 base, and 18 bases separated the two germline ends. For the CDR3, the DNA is TGCGCCAGCAGCCAAACGGCTGGAGGGGTGATATCCTACGAGCAGTACTTC. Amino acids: CASSQTAGGVISYEQYF.

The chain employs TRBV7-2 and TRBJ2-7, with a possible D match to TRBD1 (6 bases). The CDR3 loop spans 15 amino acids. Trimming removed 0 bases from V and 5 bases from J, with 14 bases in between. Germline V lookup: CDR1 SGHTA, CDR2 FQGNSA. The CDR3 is CASSLAGQGRDEQYF. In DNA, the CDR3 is TGTGCCAGCAGCTTAGCGGGCCAGGGGCGGGACGAGCAGTACTTC.

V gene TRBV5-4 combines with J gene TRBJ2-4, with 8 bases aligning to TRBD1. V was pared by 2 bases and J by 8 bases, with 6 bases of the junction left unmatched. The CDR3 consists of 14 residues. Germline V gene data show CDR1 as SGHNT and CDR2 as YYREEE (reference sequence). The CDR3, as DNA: TGTGCCAGCAGCTTAAGTCAGGGGGCCGACATTCAGTACTTC. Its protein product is CASSLSQGADIQYF.

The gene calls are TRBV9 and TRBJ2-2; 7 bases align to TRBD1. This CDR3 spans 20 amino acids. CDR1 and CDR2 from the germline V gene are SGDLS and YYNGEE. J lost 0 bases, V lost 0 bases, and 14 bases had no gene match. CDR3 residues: CASSVEGTVGALTNTGELFF. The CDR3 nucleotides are TGTGCCAGCAGCGTAGAGGGGACAGTAGGGGCCCTTACGAACACCGGGGAGCTGTTTTTT.

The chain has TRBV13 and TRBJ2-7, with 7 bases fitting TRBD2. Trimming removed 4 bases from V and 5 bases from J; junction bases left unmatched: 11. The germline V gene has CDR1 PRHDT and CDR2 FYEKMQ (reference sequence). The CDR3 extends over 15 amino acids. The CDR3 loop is CASSSLGLVRHEQYF. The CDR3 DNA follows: TGTGCCAGCAGCTCCCTAGGACTAGTACGCCACGAGCAGTACTTC.

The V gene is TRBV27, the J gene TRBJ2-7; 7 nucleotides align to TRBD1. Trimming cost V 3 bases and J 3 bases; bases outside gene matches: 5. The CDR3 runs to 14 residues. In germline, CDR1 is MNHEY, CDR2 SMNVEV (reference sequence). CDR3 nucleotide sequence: TGTGCCAGCAGTTTGAGCCAGGGGGTCTACGAGCAGTACTTC. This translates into CASSLSQGVYEQYF.

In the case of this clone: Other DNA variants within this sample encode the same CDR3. CDR3 DNA: TGTGCCAGCAGTTTAGTCGGGGCCACAGATACGCAGTATTTT. Translating gives CASSLVGATDTQYF. This rearrangement joins TRBV27 to TRBJ2-3; D possibly matches TRBD1 or TRBD2 (5 bases each). The CDR3 is 14 amino acids. Germline CDR1 and CDR2: MNHEY and SMNVEV (reference sequence). V lost 2 bases and J lost 2, with 8 bases in between.

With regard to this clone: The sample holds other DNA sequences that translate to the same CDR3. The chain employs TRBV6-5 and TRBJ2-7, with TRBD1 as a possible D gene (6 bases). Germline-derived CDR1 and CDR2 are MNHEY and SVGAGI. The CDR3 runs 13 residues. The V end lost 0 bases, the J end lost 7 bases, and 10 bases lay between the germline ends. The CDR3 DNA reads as TGTGCCAGCAGTTACTCAACAGGGTTTGAGCAGTACTTC. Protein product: CASSYSTGFEQYF.

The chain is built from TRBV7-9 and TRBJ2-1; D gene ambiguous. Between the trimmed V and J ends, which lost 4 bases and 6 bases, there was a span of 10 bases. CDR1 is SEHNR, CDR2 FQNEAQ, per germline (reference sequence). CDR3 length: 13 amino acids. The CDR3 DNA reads TGTGCCAGCAGCTCCTCTTTTGGCAATGAGCAGTTCTTC. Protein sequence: CASSSSFGNEQFF. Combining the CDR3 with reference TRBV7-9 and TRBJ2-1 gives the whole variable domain DTGVSQNPRHKITKRGQNVTFRCDPISEHNRLYWYRQTLGQGPEFLTYFQNEAQLEKSRLLSDRFSAERPKGSFSTLEIQRTEQGDSAMYLCASSSSFGNEQFFGPGTRLTVL.

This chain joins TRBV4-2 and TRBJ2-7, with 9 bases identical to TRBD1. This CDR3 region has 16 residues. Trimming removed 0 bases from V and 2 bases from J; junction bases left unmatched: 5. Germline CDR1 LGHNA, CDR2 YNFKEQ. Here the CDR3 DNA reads TGTGCCAGCAGCCAAGATAGGGGACAGGGTGCCTACGAGCAGTACTTC. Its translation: CASSQDRGQGAYEQYF.

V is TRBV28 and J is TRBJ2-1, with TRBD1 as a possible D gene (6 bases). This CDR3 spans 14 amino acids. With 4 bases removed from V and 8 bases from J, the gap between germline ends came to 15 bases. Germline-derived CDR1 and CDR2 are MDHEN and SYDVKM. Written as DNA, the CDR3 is TGTGCCAGCAGTTCCTACAGGGTAGGCTATGAGCAGTTCTTC. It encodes CASSSYRVGYEQFF. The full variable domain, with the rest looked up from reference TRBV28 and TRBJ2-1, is DVKVTQSSRYLVKRTGEKVFLECVQDMDHENMFWYRQDPGLGLRLIYFSYDVKMKEKGDIPEGYSVSREKKERFSLILESASTNQTSMYLCASSSYRVGYEQFFGPGTRLTVL.

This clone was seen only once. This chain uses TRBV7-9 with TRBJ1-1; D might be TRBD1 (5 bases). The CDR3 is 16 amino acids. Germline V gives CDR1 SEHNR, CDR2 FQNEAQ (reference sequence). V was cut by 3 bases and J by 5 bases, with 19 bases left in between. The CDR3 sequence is CASSFPRDGGGTEAFF. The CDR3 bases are TGTGCCAGCAGCTTTCCCAGGGACGGCGGGGGTACTGAAGCTTTCTTT.

CDR3 protein: CASSSTEGPYGYTF. DNA for the CDR3: TGTGCCAGCAGCTCCACGGAAGGGCCCTATGGCTACACCTTC. The J gene is TRBJ1-2, the V gene TRBV5-4; no reliable D call. Germline V gene data show CDR1 as SGHNT and CDR2 as YYREEE (reference sequence). V shed 3 bases and J shed 4 bases, with 13 bases lying between them. The CDR3 is 14 amino acids.